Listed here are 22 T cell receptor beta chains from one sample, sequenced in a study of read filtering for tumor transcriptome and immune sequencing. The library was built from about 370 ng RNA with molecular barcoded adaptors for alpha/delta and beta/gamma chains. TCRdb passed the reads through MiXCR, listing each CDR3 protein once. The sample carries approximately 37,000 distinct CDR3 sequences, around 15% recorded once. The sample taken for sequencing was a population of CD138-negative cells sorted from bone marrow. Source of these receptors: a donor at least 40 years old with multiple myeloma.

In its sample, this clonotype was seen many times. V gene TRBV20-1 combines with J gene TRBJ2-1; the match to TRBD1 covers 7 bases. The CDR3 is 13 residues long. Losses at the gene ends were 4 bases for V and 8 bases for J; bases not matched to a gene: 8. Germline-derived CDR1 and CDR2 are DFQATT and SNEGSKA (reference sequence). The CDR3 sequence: CSAKTGSWDEQFF. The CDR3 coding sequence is TGCAGTGCTAAGACAGGGAGTTGGGATGAGCAGTTCTTC.

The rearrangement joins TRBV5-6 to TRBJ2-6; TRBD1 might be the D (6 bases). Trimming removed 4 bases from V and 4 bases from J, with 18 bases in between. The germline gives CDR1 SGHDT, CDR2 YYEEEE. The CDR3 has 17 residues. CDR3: CASSHPQGLSGANVLTF. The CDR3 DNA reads TGTGCCAGCAGCCACCCACAGGGTTTGTCGGGGGCCAACGTCCTGACTTTC.

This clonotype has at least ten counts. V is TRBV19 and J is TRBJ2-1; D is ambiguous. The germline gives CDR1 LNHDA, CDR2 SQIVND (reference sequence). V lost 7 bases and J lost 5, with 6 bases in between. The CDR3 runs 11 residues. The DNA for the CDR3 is TGTGCCAGTATATTGAACAATGAGCAGTTCTTC. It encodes CASILNNEQFF.

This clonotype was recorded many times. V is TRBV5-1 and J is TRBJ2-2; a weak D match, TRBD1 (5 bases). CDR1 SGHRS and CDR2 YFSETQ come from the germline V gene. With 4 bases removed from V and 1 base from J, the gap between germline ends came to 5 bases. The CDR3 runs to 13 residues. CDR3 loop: CASSQGNTGELFF. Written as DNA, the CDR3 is TGCGCCAGCAGCCAGGGGAACACCGGGGAGCTGTTTTTT. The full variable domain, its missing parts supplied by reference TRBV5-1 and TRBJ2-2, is KAGVTQTPRYLIKTRGQQVTLSCSPISGHRSVSWYQQTPGQGLQFLFEYFSETQRNKGNFPGRFSGRQFSNSRSEMNVSTLELGDSALYLCASSQGNTGELFFGEGSRLTVL.

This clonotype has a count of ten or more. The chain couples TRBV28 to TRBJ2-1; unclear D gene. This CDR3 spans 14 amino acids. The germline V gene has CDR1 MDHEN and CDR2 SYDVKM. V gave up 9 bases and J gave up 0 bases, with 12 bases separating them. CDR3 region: CARLGGSSYNEQFF. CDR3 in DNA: TGTGCCAGACTCGGTGGAAGCTCCTACAATGAGCAGTTCTTC.

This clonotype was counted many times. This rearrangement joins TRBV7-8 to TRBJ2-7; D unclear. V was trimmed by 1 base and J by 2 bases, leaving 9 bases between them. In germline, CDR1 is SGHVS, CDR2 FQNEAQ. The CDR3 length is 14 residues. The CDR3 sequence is CASSLDADPYEQYF. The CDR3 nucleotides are TGTGCCAGCAGCTTAGATGCGGATCCCTACGAGCAGTACTTC.

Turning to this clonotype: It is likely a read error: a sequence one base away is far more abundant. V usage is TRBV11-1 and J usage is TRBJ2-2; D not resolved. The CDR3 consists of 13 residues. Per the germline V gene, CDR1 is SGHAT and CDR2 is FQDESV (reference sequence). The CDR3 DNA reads TGTGCCAGCAGCGTTATTGACACCCGGGAGCTGTTTTTT. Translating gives CASSVIDTRELFF.

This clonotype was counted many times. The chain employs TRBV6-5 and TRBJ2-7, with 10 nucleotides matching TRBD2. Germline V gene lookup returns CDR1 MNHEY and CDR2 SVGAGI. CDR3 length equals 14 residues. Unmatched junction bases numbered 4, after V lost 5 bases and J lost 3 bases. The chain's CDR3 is CASSEAGGLYEQYF. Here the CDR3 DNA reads TGTGCCAGCAGTGAAGCGGGGGGGCTCTACGAGCAGTACTTC.

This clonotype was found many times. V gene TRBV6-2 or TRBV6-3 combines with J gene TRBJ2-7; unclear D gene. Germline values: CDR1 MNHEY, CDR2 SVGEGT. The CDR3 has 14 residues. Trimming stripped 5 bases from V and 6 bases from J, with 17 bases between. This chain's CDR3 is CASSLGVDACEQYF. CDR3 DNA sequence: TGTGCCAGCAGTCTGGGTGTTGACGCCTGCGAGCAGTACTTC.

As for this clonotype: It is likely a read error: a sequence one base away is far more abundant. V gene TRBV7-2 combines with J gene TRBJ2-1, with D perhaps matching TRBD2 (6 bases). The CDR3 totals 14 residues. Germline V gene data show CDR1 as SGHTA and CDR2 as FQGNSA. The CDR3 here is CASSLIKTRGEQFF. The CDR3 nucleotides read TGCGCCAGCAGCTTGATAAAGACTAGGGGTGAGCAGTTCTTC. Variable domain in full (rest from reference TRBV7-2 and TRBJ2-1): GAGVSQSPSNKVTEKGKDVELRCDPISGHTALYWYRQSLGQGLEFLIYFQGNSAPDKSGLPSDRFSAERTGGSVSTLTIQRTQQEDSAVYLCASSLIKTRGEQFFGPGTRLTVL.

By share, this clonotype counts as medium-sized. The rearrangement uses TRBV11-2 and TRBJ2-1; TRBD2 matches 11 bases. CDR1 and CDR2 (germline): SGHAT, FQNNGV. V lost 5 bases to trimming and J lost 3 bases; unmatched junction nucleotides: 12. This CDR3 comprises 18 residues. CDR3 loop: CASSPSIAGGRVYNEQFF. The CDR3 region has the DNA TGTGCCAGCAGCCCCTCTATAGCGGGGGGGCGGGTCTACAATGAGCAGTTCTTC.

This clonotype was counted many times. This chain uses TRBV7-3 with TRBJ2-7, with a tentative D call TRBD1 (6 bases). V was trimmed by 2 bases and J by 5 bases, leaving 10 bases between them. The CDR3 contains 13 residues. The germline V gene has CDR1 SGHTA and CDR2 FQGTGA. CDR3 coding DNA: TGTGCCAGCAGCTTAGGGCAGGGGAACGAGCAGTACTTC. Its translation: CASSLGQGNEQYF. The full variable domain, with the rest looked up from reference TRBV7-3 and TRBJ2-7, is GAGVSQTPSNKVTEKGKYVELRCDPISGHTALYWYRQSLGQGPEFLIYFQGTGAADDSGLPNDRFFAVRPEGSVSTLKIQRTERGDSAVYLCASSLGQGNEQYFGPGTRLTVT.

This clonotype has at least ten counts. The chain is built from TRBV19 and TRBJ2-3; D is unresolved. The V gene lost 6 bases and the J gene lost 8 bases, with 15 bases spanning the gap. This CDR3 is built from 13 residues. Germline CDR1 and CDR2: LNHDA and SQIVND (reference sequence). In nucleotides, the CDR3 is TGTGCCAGTAGCGATCTCTCACGAGGTACGCAGTATTTT. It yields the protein CASSDLSRGTQYF.

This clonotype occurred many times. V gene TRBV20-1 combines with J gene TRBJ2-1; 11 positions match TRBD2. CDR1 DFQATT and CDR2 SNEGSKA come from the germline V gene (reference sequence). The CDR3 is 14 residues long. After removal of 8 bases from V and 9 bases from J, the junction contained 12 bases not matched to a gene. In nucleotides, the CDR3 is TGCAGTACTGACCTCCTCCTAGCGGGGGGTGAGCAGTTCTTC. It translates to CSTDLLLAGGEQFF.

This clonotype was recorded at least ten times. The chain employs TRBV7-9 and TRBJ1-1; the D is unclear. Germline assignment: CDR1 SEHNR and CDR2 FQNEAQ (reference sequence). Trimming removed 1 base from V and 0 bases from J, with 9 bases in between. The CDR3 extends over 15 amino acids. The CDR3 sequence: CASSLDVAMNTEAFF. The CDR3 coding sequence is TGTGCCAGCAGCTTAGATGTGGCAATGAACACTGAAGCTTTCTTT.

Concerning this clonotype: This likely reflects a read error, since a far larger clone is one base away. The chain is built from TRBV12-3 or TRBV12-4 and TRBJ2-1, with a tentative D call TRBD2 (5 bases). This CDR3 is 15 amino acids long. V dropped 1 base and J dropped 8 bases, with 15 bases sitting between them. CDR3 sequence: CASSLGLRTYDEQFF. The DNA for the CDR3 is TGTGCCAGCAGTTTAGGTTTAAGGACTTACGATGAGCAGTTCTTC.

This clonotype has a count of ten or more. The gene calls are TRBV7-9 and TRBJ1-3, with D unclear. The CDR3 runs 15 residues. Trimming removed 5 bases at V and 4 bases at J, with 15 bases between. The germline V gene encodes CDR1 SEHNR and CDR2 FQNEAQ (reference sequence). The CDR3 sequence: CASSPNFGSGNTIYF. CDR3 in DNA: TGTGCCAGCAGCCCGAATTTTGGGTCCGGAAACACCATATATTTT.

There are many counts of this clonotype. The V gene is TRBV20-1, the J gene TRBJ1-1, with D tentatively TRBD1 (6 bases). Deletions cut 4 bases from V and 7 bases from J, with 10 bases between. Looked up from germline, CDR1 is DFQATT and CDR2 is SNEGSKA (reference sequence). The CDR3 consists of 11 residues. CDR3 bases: TGCAGTGCTAACAGGGCAAGTGAAGCTTTCTTT. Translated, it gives CSANRASEAFF.

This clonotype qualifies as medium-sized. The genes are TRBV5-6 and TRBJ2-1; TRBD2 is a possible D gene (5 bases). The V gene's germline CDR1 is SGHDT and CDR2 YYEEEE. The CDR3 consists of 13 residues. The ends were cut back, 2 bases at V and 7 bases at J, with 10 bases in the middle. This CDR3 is CASSLEGRNEQFF. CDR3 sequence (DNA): TGTGCCAGCAGCTTAGAGGGTAGAAATGAGCAGTTCTTC.

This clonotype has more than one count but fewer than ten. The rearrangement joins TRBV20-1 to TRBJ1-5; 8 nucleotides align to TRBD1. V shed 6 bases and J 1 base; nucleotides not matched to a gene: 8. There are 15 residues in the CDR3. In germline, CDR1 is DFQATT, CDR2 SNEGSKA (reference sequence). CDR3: CSATTGGTSNQPQHF. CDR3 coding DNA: TGCAGTGCAACAACAGGGGGGACGAGCAATCAGCCCCAGCATTTT.

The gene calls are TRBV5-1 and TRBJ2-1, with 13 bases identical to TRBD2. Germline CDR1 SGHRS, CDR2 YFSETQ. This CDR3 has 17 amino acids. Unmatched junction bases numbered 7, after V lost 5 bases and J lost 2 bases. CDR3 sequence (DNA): TGCGCCAGCAGAGGACTAGCGGGAGAACCCACCTACAATGAGCAGTTCTTC. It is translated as CASRGLAGEPTYNEQFF.

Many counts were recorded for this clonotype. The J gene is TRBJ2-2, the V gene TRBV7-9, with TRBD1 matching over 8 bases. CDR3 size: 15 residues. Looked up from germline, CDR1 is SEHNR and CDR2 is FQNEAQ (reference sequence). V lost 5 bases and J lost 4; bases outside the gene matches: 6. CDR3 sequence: CASSATGVGTGELFF. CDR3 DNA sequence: TGTGCCAGCAGCGCGACAGGGGTGGGCACCGGGGAGCTGTTTTTT. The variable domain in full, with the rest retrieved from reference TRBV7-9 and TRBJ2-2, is DTGVSQNPRHKITKRGQNVTFRCDPISEHNRLYWYRQTLGQGPEFLTYFQNEAQLEKSRLLSDRFSAERPKGSFSTLEIQRTEQGDSAMYLCASSATGVGTGELFFGEGSRLTVL.